A selection of T cell receptor beta chains follows, all from one sample in a study of PD-L1 blockade in urothelial cancer. The repertoire was sequenced with immunoSEQ multiplex PCR; TCRdb's copy has only in-frame clones and lacks some. The sample lists over 20,000 clones; about 88% were seen once. The material sequenced was PBMCs, taken around atezolizumab (anti-PD-L1) treatment. Receptors originate from a man in his 60s with urothelial cancer. CDR3s leave out the opening cysteine and the closing phenylalanine or tryptophan. Not every row has a clone size; where given, it reads once, few, many or a size class.

clone_size j_call v_call cdr3_aa
- TRBJ2-3 TRBV5-1 ASSLAGTGSNTDTQY
large TRBJ1-3 TRBV28 ASSSEVAGNTIY
- TRBJ1-2 TRBV19 ASSATGTGFYGYT
- TRBJ1-5 TRBV9 ASSGGGNQPQH
- TRBJ2-1 TRBV6-5 ASSRYGGGYNEQF
- TRBJ1-6 TRBV5-1 ASSLGQVYNSPLH
- TRBJ2-1 TRBV7-9 ASSRFSGSGRGYEQF
- TRBJ1-1 TRBV9 ASSVSRGNTEAF
- TRBJ2-2 TRBV5-1 ASSLPGQGAGSTGELF
- TRBJ1-6 TRBV7-2 ASSRDRVSPLH
- TRBJ1-1 TRBV7-2 ASSRQGLATEAF
- TRBJ2-3 TRBV9 ASSRDWGDTDTQY
- TRBJ1-2 TRBV7-3 ASRLGQGWDGYT
few TRBJ1-2 TRBV10-3 AISESSSNYGYT
- TRBJ2-1 TRBV2 ASSETLGEF
few TRBJ1-5 TRBV7-8 ASRSGNQPQH
- TRBJ2-7 TRBV10-3 AISSGQATYEQY
- TRBJ1-2 TRBV19 ASKAGDRGFRYGYT
- TRBJ1-2 TRBV30 AWGVGLYGYT
- TRBJ1-1 TRBV4-1 ASSQGTPNTEAF
- TRBJ1-1 TRBV7-2 ASSLPQGANTEAF
- TRBJ1-1 TRBV5-6 ASSLVASTEAF
- TRBJ2-2 TRBV6-5 ASSPGQLGSGELF
- TRBJ1-6 TRBV7-9 ASRPPPVDSPLH
- TRBJ2-5 TRBV5-1 ASESRTGEETQY
- TRBJ2-1 TRBV14 ASSQLLTSGTYNEQF
- TRBJ2-5 TRBV5-1 ASSFPKSGKETQY
- TRBJ2-1 TRBV9 ASSVEGGGSYNEQF
- TRBJ2-7 TRBV30 AWSGYLLAITDSYEQY
- TRBJ1-2 TRBV18 ASSPQTGDYGYT
- TRBJ2-7 TRBV18 ASSPLPGVTLEQY
- TRBJ1-1 TRBV5-4 ASSKRGGNTEAF
- TRBJ2-6 TRBV5-1 ASSLLPHSGSLSGANVLT
- TRBJ2-1 TRBV5-6 ASSLDPIGIRGYNEQF
- TRBJ2-3 TRBV28 ASSSSGSGTDTQY
once TRBJ2-7 TRBV6-5 ASSYDRAYEQY
- TRBJ2-2 TRBV5-1 ASSLQGADGTGELF
- TRBJ1-5 TRBV6-1 ASTYGRSNQPQH
- TRBJ2-1 TRBV6-5 ASSYSRDRGSNEQF
- TRBJ1-3 TRBV7-8 ASSLQGNTIY
few TRBJ1-5 TRBV19 ASSMREEALQPQH